The 9 T cell receptor beta chains listed next were all sequenced from one sample in a study of T cell repertoires and HLA-DP antigens. The antigens for these receptors are not known. The method was immunoSEQ multiplex PCR; TCRdb's version includes in-frame clones alone and lacks a portion of them. The sample carries 85,000 to 90,000 clones, 86% recorded once. The sequencing input was CD4+ T cells from PBMCs. The source is a man over 45 in good health and CMV-seronegative.

This chain uses TRBV5-4 with TRBJ2-2; D not resolved. Trimming removed 4 bases at V and 2 bases at J, with 12 bases between. Germline CDR1 and CDR2: SGHNT and YYREEE (reference sequence). This CDR3 comprises 15 residues. The CDR3 here is CASSAGAPNTGELFF. For the CDR3, the DNA is TGTGCCAGCAGCGCCGGAGCCCCTAACACCGGGGAGCTGTTTTTT. The full variable domain, with the rest looked up from reference TRBV5-4 and TRBJ2-2, is ETGVTQSPTHLIKTRGQQVTLRCSSQSGHNTVSWYQQALGQGPQFIFQYYREEENGRGNFPPRFSGLQFPNYSSELNVNALELDDSALYLCASSAGAPNTGELFFGEGSRLTVL.

There are a few counts of this clone. The rearrangement joins TRBV30 to TRBJ2-2; D remains ambiguous. Trimming removed 3 bases at V and 0 bases at J, with 5 bases between. The germline V gene has CDR1 GTSNPN and CDR2 SVGIG (reference sequence). The CDR3 covers 13 residues. The CDR3 reads CAWRGTNTGELFF. CDR3 DNA sequence: TGTGCCTGGAGGGGAACGAACACCGGGGAGCTGTTTTTT.

The sample holds one count of this clone. This sequence joins TRBV9 and TRBJ2-5; D perhaps matches TRBD2 (6 bases). With 3 bases removed from V and 0 bases from J, the gap between germline ends came to 15 bases. Germline V gene data show CDR1 as SGDLS and CDR2 as YYNGEE. The CDR3 is 16 residues long. This chain's CDR3 is CASSEEGGDYQETQYF. The CDR3, as DNA: TGTGCCAGCAGCGAAGAGGGTGGGGACTACCAAGAGACCCAGTACTTC.

V and J are TRBV5-4 and TRBJ1-1; D unresolved. Germline V gene data show CDR1 as SGHNT and CDR2 as YYREEE (reference sequence). The length of the CDR3 is 17 residues. V was trimmed by 4 bases and J by 2 bases, leaving 21 bases between them. CDR3 loop: CASSPTLPGRDNTEAFF. In DNA form, the CDR3 reads TGTGCCAGCAGCCCCACACTACCGGGAAGAGATAACACTGAAGCTTTCTTT.

V is TRBV5-5 and J is TRBJ2-1, with 7 bases lining up with TRBD1. Germline trimming cut 2 bases from V and 1 base from J; bases unmatched to any gene: 12. The germline V gene encodes CDR1 SGHKS and CDR2 YYEKEE (reference sequence). The CDR3 has 18 residues. CDR3 residues: CASSFRDSKTFSYNEQFF. The CDR3 nucleotides are TGTGCCAGCAGCTTCCGGGACAGCAAAACCTTTTCCTACAATGAGCAGTTCTTC. Combining the CDR3 with reference TRBV5-5 and TRBJ2-1 gives the whole variable domain DAGVTQSPTHLIKTRGQQVTLRCSPISGHKSVSWYQQVLGQGPQFIFQYYEKEERGRGNFPDRFSARQFPNYSSELNVNALLLGDSALYLCASSFRDSKTFSYNEQFFGPGTRLTVL.

The chain recombines TRBV27 with TRBJ1-1; D is undetermined. This CDR3 region has 13 residues. Germline CDR1 is MNHEY and CDR2 is SMNVEV (reference sequence). V dropped 4 bases and J dropped 6 bases, with 12 bases sitting between them. DNA of the CDR3: TGTGCCAGCAGTTCCTCCTGGACCTCTGAAGCTTTCTTT. It translates to CASSSSWTSEAFF.

The chain joins TRBV7-6 to TRBJ2-3; either TRBD1 or TRBD2 may supply D (5 bases each). Trimming removed 5 bases at V and 4 bases at J, with 16 bases between. Germline loops: CDR1 SGHVS, CDR2 FNYEAQ. The CDR3 is 15 amino acids. CDR3 sequence: CASSRRTGTPDTQYF. Written as DNA, the CDR3 is TGTGCCAGCAGCCGGCGTACTGGGACGCCAGATACGCAGTATTTT. Full variable domain (remainder filled in from reference TRBV7-6 and TRBJ2-3): GAGVSQSPRYKVTKRGQDVALRCDPISGHVSLYWYRQALGQGPEFLTYFNYEAQQDKSGLPNDRFSAERPEGSISTLTIQRTEQRDSAMYRCASSRRTGTPDTQYFGPGTRLTVL.

This chain uses TRBV7-9 with TRBJ1-1; the D is unclear. The CDR3 loop spans 15 amino acids. The germline CDR1 and CDR2 sequences are SEHNR and FQNEAQ (reference sequence). The ends were cut back, 5 bases at V and 0 bases at J, with 13 bases in the middle. CDR3 protein: CASSPLGPLNTEAFF. The CDR3 DNA reads as TGTGCCAGCAGCCCCTTGGGTCCGTTGAACACTGAAGCTTTCTTT.

The J gene is TRBJ1-1, the V gene TRBV28; a possible D gene is TRBD1 (6 bases). The CDR3 has 14 residues. Trimming left V 6 bases short and J 0 bases short, with 11 bases between. The V gene's germline CDR1 is MDHEN and CDR2 SYDVKM. CDR3 nucleotides: TGTGCCAGCAGGCCGGGACAATTGAACACTGAAGCTTTCTTT. Amino acid sequence: CASRPGQLNTEAFF.